This T cell receptor beta chain was obtained from a study of T cells in Graves' hyperthyroidism and ophthalmopathy. This clonotype was found a few times. J lost 2 bases, V lost 2 bases, and 4 bases had no gene match. CDR3 length: 17 residues. Germline CDR1 reads SGHTA; CDR2 reads FQGTGA. Amplified TCR beta CDR3 regions derived from RNA transcripts. The TCR CDR3 first-round RT-PCR relied on the HTBI primer set. TCRdb passed the multiplex PCR reads through MiXCR, listing each CDR3 protein once. In the table there are about 400,000 distinct CDR3 sequences, roughly 14% of which are singletons. If no ophthalmopathy progression occurred within 18 months, Graves' hyperthyroidism was stable.

The chain recombines TRBV7-3 with TRBJ2-1; 12 nucleotides match TRBD2. This clonotype was sampled from a woman younger than 30 with Graves' hyperthyroidism. Sequenced sample: blood. The CDR3 sequence is CASSLEASGGAYNEQFF. CDR3 DNA: TGTGCCAGCAGCTTAGAGGCTAGCGGGGGGGCCTACAATGAGCAGTTCTTC.